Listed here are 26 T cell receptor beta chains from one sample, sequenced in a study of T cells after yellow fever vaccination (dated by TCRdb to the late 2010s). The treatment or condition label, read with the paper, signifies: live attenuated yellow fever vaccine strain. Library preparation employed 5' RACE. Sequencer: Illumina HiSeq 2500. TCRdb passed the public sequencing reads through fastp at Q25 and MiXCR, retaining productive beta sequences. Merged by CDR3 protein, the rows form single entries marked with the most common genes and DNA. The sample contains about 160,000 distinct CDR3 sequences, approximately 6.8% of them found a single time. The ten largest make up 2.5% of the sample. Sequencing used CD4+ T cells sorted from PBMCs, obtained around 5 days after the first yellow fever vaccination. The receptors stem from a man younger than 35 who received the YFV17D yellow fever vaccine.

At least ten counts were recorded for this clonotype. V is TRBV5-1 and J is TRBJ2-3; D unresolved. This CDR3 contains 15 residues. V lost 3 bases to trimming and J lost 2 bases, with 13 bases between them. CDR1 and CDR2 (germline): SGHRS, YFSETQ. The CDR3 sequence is CASSSAPSHTDTQYF. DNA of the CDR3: TGCGCCAGCAGCTCTGCGCCCTCACACACAGATACGCAGTATTTT.

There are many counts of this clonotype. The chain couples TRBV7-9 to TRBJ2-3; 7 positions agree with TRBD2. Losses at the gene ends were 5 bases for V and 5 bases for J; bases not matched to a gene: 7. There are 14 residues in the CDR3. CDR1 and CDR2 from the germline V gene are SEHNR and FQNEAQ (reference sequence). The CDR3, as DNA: TGTGCCAGCAGCCCCGGACTAGAGGGAGATACGCAGTATTTT. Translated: CASSPGLEGDTQYF.

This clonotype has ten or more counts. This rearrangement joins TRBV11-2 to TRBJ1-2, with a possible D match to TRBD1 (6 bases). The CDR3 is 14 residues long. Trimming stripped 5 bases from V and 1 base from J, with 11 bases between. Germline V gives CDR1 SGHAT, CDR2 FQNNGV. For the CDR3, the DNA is TGTGCCAGCAGCCCGACAGGCGTTAACTATGGCTACACCTTC. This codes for CASSPTGVNYGYTF.

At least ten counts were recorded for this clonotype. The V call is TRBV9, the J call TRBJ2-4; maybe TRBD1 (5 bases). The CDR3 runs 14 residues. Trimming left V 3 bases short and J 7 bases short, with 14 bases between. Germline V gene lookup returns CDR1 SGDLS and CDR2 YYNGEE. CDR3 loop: CASSDRSWDNIQYF. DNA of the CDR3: TGTGCCAGCAGCGACAGGAGCTGGGATAACATTCAGTACTTC.

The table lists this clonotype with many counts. DNA of the CDR3: TGCAGTGCTAGAGACGCCCTTGGACCAGGGGAGCAGTACTTC. Translating it yields CSARDALGPGEQYF. The chain joins TRBV20-1 to TRBJ2-7, with D possibly TRBD1 on 5 matching bases. CDR1 DFQATT and CDR2 SNEGSKA come from the germline V gene (reference sequence). The CDR3 extends over 14 amino acids. Trimming removed 0 bases from V and 7 bases from J, with 16 bases in between.

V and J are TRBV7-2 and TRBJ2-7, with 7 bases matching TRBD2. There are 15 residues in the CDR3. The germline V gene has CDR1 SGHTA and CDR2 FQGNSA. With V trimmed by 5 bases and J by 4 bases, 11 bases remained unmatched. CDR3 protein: CASSRGTGLLYEQYF. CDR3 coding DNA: TGTGCCAGCAGCAGAGGCACGGGACTATTGTACGAGCAGTACTTC.

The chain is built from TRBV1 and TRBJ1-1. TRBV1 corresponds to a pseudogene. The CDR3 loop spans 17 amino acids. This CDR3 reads CTSSQPREGRPNTEAFF. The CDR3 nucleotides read TGCACCAGCAGCCAGCCAAGGGAGGGCAGACCGAACACTGAAGCTTTCTTT.

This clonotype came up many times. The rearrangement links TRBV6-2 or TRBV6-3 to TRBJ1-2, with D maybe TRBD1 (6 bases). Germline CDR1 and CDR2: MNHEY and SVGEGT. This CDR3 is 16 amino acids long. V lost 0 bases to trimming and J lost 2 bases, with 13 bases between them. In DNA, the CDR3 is TGTGCCAGCAGTTACTCGATCCGGGACACCAACTATGGCTACACCTTC. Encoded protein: CASSYSIRDTNYGYTF.

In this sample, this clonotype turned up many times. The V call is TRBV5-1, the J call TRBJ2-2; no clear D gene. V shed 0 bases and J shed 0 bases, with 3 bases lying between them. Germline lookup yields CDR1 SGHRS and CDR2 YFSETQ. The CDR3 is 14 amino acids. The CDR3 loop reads CASSLGTNTGELFF. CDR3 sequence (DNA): TGCGCCAGCAGCTTGGGGACGAACACCGGGGAGCTGTTTTTT. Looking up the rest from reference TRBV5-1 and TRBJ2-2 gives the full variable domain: KAGVTQTPRYLIKTRGQQVTLSCSPISGHRSVSWYQQTPGQGLQFLFEYFSETQRNKGNFPGRFSGRQFSNSRSEMNVSTLELGDSALYLCASSLGTNTGELFFGEGSRLTVL.

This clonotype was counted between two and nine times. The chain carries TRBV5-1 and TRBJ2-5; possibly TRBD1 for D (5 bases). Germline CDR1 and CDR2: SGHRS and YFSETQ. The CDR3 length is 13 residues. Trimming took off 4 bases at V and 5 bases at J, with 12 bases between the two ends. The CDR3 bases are TGCGCCAGCAGCCTGCAGGGTGTTGAGACCCAGTACTTC. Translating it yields CASSLQGVETQYF.

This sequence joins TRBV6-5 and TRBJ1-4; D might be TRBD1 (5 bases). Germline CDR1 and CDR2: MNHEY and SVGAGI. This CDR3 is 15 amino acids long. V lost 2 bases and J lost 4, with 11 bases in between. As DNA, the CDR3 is TGTGCCAGCAGTTACCGCAGGGCGATTAATGAAAAACTGTTTTTT. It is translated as CASSYRRAINEKLFF.

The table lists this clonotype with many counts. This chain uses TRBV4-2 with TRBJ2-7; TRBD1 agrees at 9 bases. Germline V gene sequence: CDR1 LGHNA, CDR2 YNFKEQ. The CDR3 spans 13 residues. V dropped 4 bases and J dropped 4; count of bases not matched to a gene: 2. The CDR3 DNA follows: TGTGCCAGCAGCCGGGACAGGGCGTACGAGCAGTACTTC. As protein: CASSRDRAYEQYF.

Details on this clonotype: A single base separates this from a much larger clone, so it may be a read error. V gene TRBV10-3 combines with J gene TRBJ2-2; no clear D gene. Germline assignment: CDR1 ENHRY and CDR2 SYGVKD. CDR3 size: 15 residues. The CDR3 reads CAISEYPPNAGELFF. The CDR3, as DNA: TGTGCCATCAGTGAGTACCCGCCGAACGCCGGGGAGCTGTTTTTT.

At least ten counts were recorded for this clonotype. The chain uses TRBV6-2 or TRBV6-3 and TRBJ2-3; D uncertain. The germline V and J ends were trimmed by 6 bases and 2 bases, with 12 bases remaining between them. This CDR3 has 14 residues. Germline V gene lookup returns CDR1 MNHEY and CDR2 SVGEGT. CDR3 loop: CASRIHDFTDTQYF. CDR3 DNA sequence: TGTGCCAGCAGAATACACGACTTCACAGATACGCAGTATTTT.

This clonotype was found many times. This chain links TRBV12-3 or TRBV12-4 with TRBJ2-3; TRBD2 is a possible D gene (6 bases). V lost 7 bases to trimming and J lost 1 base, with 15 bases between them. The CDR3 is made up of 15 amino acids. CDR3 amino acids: CASTNPERGTDTQYF. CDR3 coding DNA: TGTGCCAGCACTAACCCGGAGCGGGGCACAGATACGCAGTATTTT.

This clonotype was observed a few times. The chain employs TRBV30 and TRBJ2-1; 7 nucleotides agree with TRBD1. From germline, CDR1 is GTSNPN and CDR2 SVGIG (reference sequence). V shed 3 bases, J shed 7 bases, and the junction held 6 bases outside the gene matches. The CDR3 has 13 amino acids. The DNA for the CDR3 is TGTGCCTGGAGGGGGGACAGTTCGAATGAGCAGTTCTTC. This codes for CAWRGDSSNEQFF.

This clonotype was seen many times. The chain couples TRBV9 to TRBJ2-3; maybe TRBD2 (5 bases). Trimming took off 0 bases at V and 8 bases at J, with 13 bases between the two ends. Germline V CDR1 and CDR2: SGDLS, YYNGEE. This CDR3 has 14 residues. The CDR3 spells CASSVEGSVTTQYF. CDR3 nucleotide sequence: TGTGCCAGCAGCGTAGAGGGTAGCGTGACTACGCAGTATTTT.

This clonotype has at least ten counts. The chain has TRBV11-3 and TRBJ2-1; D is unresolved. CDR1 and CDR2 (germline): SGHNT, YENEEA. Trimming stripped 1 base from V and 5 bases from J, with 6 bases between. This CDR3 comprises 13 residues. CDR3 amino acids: CASSLGGHNEQFF. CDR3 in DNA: TGTGCCAGCAGCTTAGGTGGCCACAATGAGCAGTTCTTC. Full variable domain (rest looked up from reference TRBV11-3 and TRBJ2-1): EAGVVQSPRYKIIEKKQPVAFWCNPISGHNTLYWYLQNLGQGPELLIRYENEEAVDDSQLPKDRFSAERLKGVDSTLKIQPAELGDSAVYLCASSLGGHNEQFFGPGTRLTVL.

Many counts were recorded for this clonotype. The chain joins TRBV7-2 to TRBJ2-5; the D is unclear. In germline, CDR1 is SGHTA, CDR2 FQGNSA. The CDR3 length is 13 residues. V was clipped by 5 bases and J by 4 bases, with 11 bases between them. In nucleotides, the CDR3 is TGTGCCAGCAGCCTCTTAGAAGGAGAGACCCAGTACTTC. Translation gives CASSLLEGETQYF. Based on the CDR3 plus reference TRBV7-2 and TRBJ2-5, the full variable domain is GAGVSQSPSNKVTEKGKDVELRCDPISGHTALYWYRQSLGQGLEFLIYFQGNSAPDKSGLPSDRFSAERTGGSVSTLTIQRTQQEDSAVYLCASSLLEGETQYFGPGTRLLVL.

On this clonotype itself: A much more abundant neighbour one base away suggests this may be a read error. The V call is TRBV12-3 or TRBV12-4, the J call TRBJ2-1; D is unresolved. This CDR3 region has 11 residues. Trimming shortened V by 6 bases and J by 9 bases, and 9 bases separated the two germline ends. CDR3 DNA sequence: TGTGCCAGCAGGTTTTGGGTTGAGCAGTTCTTC. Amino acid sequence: CASRFWVEQFF.

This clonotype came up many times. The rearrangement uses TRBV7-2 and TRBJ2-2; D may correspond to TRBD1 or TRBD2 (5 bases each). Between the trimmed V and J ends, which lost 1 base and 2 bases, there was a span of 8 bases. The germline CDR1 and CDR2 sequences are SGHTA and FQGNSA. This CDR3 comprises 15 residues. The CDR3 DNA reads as TGTGCCAGCAGCTTAGGGTGGGACAACACCGGGGAGCTGTTTTTT. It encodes CASSLGWDNTGELFF. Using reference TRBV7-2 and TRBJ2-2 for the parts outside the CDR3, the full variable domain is GAGVSQSPSNKVTEKGKDVELRCDPISGHTALYWYRQSLGQGLEFLIYFQGNSAPDKSGLPSDRFSAERTGGSVSTLTIQRTQQEDSAVYLCASSLGWDNTGELFFGEGSRLTVL.

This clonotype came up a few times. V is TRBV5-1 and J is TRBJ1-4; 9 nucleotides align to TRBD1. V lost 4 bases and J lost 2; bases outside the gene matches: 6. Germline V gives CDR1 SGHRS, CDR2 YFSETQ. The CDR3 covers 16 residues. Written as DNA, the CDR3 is TGCGCCAGCAGCCTAGGGACAGGGTTTACTAATGAAAAACTGTTTTTT. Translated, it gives CASSLGTGFTNEKLFF.

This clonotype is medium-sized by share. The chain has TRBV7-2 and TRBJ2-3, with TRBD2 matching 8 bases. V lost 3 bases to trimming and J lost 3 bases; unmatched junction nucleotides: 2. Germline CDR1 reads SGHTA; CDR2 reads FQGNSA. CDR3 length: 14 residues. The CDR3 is CASSFVAGTDTQYF. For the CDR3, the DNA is TGTGCCAGCAGCTTCGTAGCGGGGACAGATACGCAGTATTTT.

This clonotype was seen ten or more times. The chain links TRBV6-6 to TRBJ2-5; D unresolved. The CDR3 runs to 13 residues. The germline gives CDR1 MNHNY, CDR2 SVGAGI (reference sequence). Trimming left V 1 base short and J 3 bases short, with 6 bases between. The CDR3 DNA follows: TGTGCCAGCAGTTACTGGACCGAAGAGACCCAGTACTTC. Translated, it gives CASSYWTEETQYF.

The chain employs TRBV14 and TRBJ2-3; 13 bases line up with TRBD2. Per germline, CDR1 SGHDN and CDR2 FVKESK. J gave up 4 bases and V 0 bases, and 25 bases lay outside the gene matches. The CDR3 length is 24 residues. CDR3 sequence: CASSQDPRTSGGGVGGGVSDTQYF. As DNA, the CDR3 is TGTGCCAGCAGCCAAGATCCAAGGACTAGCGGGGGAGGAGTGGGGGGCGGGGTTTCAGATACGCAGTATTTT.

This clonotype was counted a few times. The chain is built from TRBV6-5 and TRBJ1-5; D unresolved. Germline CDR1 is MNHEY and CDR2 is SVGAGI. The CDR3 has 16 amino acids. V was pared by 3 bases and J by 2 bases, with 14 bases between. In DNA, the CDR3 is TGTGCCAGCAGTTATAATCCGGGGAACGGCAATCAGCCCCAGCATTTT. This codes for CASSYNPGNGNQPQHF.